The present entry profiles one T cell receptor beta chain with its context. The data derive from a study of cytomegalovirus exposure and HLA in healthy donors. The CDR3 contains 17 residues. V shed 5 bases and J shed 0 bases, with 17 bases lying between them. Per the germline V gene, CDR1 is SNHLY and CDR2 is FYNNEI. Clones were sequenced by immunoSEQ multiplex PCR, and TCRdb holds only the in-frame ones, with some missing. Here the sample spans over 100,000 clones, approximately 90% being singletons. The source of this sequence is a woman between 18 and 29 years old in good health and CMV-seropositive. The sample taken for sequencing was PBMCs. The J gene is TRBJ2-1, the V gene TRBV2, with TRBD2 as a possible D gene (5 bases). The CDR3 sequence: CASSTSRSGISYNEQFF. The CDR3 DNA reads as TGTGCCAGCAGTACATCTAGAAGCGGAATCTCCTACAATGAGCAGTTCTTC.